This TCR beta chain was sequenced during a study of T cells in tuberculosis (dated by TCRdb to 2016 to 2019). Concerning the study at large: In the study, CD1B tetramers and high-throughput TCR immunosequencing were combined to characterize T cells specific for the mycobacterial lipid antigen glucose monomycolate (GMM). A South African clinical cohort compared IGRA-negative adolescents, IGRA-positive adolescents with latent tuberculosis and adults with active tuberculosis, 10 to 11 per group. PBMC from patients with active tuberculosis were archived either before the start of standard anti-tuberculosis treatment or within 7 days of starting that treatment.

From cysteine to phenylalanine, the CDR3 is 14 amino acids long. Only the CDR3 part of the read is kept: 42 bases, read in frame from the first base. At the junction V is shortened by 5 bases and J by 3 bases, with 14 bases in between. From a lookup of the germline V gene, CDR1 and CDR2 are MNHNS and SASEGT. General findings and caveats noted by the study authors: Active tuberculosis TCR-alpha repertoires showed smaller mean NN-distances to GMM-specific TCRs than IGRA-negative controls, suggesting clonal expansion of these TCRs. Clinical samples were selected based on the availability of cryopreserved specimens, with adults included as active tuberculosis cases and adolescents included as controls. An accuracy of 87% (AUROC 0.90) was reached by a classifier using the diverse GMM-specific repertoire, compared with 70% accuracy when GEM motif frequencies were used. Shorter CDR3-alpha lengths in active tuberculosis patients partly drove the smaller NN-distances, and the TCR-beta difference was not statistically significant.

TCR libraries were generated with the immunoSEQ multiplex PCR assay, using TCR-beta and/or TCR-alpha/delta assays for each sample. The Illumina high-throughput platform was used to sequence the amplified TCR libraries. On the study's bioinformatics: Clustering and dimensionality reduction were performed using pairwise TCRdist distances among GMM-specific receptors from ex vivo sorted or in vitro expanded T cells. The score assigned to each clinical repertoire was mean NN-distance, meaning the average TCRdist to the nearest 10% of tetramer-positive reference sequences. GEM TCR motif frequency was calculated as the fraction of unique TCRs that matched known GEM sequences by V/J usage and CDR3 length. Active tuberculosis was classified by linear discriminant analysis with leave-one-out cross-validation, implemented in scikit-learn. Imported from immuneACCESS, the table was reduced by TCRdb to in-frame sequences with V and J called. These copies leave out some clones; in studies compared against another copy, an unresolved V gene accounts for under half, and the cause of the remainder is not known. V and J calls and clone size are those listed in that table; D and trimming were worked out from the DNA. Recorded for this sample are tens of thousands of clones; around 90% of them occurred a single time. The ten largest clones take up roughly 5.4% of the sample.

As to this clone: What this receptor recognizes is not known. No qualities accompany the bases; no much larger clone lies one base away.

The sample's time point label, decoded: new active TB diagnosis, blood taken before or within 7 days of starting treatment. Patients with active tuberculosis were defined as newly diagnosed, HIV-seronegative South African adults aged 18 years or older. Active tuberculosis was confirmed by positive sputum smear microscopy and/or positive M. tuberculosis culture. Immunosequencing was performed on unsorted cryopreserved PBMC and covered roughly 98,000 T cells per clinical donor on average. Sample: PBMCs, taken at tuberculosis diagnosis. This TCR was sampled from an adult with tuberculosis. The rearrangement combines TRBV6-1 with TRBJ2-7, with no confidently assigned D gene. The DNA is TGTGCCAGCAGTCTGACTTTGACGGTCTACGAGCAGTACTTC. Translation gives CASSLTLTVYEQYF.